This T cell receptor beta chain appears in the sequencing data of a study of cytomegalovirus exposure and HLA in healthy donors (dated by TCRdb to 2016 to 2017). Background on the whole study: According to a later analysis, the 120 or so validation repertoires were produced on the same platform as the 680 or so repertoires of the first cohort. The study aimed to test whether cataloging public T cell receptors could reveal signatures of past pathogen exposure. A separate validation cohort of roughly 110 different subjects was used in addition to the roughly 700-subject first cohort. To predict cytomegalovirus infection status, the study combined high-throughput TCR immunosequencing, statistical association of individual TCRs with disease status, and machine learning.

The CDR3 holds 14 amino acids from the cysteine to the phenylalanine. The kept DNA is CDR3 alone, 42 bases in frame from the first base. According to the germline V gene (reference sequence), CDR1 reads MNHEY and CDR2 reads SMNVEV. The junction shows trimming of 0 bases on V and 6 bases on J, plus 11 bases between the germline ends. The library was prepared using the immunoSEQ multiplex PCR assay. From the authors' description of their analysis: A statistical classification framework was developed to diagnose cytomegalovirus status using the catalog of TCR beta chain sequences. The source is immuneACCESS, and TCRdb retained only in-frame sequences with V and J called. Part of the clones is not carried over; for the studies checked, unresolved V genes explain less than half of this, and the remainder is unexplained. Clone size and the V and J calls come from that table; the DNA yielded D and trimming. This sample lists approximately 200,000 clones; about 90% were detected once. The top ten clones comprise roughly 2.8% of the sample.

Concerning this clone itself: Its antigen has not been determined. No quality values exist for individual bases; no much larger clone is one base distant.

Study-wide conclusions, independent of this receptor: Across donors, most TCR sequences were observed very rarely, whereas some public TCRs were present in many individuals. A later analysis lacked HLA typing for the validation cohort, so it scored co-occurrence in that cohort across all 120 or so repertoires. The authors suggested that the approach could potentially be generalized to other disease states and immunological phenotypes. The classifier was reported to diagnose cytomegalovirus status with high specificity and sensitivity in both the original cohort and the validation cohort. A total of about 180 TCR beta chains were listed by the study as associated with cytomegalovirus. A few of the identified cytomegalovirus-associated TCR beta chains were confirmed in vitro to be specific for cytomegalovirus antigens. A later analysis found that TCRs clustered in the first cohort also tended to co-occur in the approximately 120 validation repertoires, with more than 90% of cluster scores above 0.

Separate from the approximately 700-subject first cohort, the validation cohort of some 130 subjects was the group to which the donors belonged. This clonotype was sampled from a woman aged 18-35 years in good health and CMV-seronegative. The chain is encoded by TRBV27 joined to TRBJ1-2; possibly the D gene is TRBD1, per 5 matching bases. Sequenced input: PBMCs. DNA sequence: TGTGCCAGCAGTTTATCCCCGACAGCTCATGGCTACACCTTC. It translates as CASSLSPTAHGYTF.